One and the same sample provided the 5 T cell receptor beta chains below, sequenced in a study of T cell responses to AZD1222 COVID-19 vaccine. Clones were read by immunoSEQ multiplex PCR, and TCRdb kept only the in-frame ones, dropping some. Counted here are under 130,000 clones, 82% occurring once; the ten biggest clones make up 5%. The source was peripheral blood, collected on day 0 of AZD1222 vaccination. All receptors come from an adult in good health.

The CDR3 here is CASSLSQAGTQYF. CDR3 DNA sequence: TGTGCCAGCAGTTTGTCGCAGGCGGGGACCCAGTACTTC. This sequence joins TRBV12-3 or TRBV12-4 and TRBJ2-5; TRBD2 is a possible D gene (5 bases). This CDR3 contains 13 residues. V lost 3 bases and J lost 7, with 12 bases in between.

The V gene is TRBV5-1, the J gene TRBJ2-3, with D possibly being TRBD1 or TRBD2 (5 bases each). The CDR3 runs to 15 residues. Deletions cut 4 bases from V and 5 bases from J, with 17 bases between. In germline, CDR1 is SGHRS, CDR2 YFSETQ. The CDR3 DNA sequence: TGCGCCAGCAGCCTTAGAGGGGTTGACAGAGATACGCAGTATTTT. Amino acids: CASSLRGVDRDTQYF.

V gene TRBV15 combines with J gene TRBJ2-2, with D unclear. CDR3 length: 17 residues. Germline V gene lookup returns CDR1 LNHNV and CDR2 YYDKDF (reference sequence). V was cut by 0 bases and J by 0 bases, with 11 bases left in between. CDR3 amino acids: CATSRENSLANTGELFF. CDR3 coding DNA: TGTGCCACCAGCAGAGAAAATAGCTTGGCGAACACCGGGGAGCTGTTTTTT.

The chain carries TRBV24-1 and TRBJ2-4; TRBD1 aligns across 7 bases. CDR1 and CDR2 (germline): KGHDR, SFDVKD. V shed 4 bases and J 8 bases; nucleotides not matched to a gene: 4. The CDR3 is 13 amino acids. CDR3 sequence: CATSEAGGDIQYF. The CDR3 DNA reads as TGTGCCACCAGTGAAGCAGGGGGAGACATTCAGTACTTC.

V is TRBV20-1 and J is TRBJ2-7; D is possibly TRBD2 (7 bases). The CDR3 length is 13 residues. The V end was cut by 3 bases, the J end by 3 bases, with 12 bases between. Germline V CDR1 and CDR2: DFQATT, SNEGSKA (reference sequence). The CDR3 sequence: CSASRGGSYEQYF. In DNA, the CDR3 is TGCAGTGCTAGTAGGGGGGGCAGCTACGAGCAGTACTTC.